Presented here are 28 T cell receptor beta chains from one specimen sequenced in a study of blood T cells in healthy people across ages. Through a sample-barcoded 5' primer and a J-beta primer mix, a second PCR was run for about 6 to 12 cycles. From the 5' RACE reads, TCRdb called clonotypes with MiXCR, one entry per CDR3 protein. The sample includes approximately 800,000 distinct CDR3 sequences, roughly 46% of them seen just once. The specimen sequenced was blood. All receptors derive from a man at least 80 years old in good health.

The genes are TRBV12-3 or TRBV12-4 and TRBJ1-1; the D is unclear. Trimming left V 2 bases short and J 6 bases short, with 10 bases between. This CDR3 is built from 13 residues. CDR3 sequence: CASSLQLNSEAFF. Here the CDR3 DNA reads TGTGCCAGCAGTTTACAATTAAACTCTGAAGCTTTCTTT.

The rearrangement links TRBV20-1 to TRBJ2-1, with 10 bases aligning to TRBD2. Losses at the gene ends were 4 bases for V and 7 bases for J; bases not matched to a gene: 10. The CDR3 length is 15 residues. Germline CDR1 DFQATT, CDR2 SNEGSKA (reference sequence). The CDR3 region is CSAILQAGGPNEQFF. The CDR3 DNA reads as TGCAGTGCTATTCTCCAAGCGGGAGGGCCTAATGAGCAGTTCTTC.

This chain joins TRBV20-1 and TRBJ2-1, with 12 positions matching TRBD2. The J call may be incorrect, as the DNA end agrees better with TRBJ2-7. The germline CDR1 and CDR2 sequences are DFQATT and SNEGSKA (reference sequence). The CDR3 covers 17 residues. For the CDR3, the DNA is TGCAGTGCTACCGGGACTAGCGGGCGAGTCACCTACAATGAGCAGTACTTC. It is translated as CSATGTSGRVTYNEQYF.

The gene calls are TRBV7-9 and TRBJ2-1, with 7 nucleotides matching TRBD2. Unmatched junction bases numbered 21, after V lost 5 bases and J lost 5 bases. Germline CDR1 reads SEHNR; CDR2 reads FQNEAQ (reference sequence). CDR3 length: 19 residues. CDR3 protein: CASSPGSLAAGPQNNEQFF. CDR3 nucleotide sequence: TGTGCCAGCAGCCCCGGGTCGCTAGCGGCTGGTCCCCAGAACAATGAGCAGTTCTTC.

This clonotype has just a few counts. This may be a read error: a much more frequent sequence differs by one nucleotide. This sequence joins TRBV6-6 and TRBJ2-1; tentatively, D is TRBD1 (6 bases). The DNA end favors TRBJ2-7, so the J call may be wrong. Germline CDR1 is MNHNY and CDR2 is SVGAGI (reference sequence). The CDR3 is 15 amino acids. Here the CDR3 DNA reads TGTGCCAGCAGACGGGACACGAGCTCCTACAATGAGCAGTACTTC. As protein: CASRRDTSSYNEQYF.

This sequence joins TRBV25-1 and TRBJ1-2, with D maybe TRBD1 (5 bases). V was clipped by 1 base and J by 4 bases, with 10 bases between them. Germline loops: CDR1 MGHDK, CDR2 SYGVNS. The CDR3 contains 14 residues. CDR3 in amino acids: CASSESGFFYGYTF. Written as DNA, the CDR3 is TGTGCCAGCAGTGAATCAGGGTTTTTCTATGGCTACACCTTC.

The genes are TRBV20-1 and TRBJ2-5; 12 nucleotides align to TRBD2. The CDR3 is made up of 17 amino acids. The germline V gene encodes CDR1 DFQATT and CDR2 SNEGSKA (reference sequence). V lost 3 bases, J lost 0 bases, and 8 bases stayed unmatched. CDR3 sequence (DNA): TGCAGTGCTAGCCCTCGGACTAGCGGGAAGTACCAAGAGACCCAGTACTTC. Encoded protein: CSASPRTSGKYQETQYF.

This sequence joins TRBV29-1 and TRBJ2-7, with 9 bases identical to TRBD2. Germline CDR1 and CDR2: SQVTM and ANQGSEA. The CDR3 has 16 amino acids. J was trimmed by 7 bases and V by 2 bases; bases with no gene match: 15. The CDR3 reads CSVENMLAGKGSEQYF. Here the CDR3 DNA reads TGCAGCGTTGAAAATATGCTAGCGGGAAAGGGGAGTGAGCAGTACTTC.

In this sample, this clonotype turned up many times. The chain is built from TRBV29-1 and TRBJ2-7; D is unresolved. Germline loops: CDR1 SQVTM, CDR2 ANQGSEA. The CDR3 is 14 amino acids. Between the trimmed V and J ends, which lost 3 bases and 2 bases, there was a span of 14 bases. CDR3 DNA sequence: TGCAGCGTTGACTCCGGCACCACTGCCTACGAGCAGTACTTC. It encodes CSVDSGTTAYEQYF.

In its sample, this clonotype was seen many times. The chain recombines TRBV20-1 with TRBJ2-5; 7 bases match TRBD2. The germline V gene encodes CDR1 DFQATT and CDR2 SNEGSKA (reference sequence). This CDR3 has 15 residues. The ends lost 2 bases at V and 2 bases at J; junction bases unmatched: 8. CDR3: CSARLPSGAQETQYF. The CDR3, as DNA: TGCAGTGCTAGATTGCCTAGCGGAGCTCAAGAGACCCAGTACTTC.

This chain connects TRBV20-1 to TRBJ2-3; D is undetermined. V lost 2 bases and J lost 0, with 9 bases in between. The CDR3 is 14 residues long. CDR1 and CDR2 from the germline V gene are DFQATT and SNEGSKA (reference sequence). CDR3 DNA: TGCAGTGCTAGACCGCTTCCTAGCACAGATACGCAGTATTTT. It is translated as CSARPLPSTDTQYF.

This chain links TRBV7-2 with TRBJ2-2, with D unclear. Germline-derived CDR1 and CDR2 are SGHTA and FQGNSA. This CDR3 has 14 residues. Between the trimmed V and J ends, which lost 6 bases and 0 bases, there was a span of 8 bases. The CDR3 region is CASRFTPNTGELFF. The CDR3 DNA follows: TGTGCCAGCAGGTTTACTCCGAACACCGGGGAGCTGTTTTTT.

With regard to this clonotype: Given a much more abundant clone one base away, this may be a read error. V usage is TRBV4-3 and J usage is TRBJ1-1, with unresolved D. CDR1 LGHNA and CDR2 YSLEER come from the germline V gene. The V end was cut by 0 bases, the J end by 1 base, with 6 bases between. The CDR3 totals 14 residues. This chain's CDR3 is CASSQDRGNTEAFF. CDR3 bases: TGCGCCAGCAGCCAAGATCGAGGGAACACTGAAGCTTTCTTT.

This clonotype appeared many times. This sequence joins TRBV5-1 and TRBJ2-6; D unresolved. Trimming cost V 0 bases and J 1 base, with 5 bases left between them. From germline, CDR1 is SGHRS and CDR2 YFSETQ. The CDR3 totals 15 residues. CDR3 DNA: TGCGCCAGCAGCTTGGATACGTCTGGGGCCAACGTCCTGACTTTC. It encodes CASSLDTSGANVLTF.

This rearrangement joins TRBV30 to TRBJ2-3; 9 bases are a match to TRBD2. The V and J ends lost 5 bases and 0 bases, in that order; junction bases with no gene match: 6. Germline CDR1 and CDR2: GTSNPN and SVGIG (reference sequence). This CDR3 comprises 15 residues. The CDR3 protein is CAWCLSGGSTDTQYF. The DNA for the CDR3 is TGTGCCTGGTGCCTCAGCGGGGGGAGCACAGATACGCAGTATTTT.

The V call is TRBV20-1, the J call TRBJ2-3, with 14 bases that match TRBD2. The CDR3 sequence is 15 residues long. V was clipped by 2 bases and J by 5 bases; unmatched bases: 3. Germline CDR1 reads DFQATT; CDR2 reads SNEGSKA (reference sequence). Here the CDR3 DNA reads TGCAGTGCTAGACGACTAGCGGGAGGGGGAGATACGCAGTATTTT. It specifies CSARRLAGGGDTQYF.

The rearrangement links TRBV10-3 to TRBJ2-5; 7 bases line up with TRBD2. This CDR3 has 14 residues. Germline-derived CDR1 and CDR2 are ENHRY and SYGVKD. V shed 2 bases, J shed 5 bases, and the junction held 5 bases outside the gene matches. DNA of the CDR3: TGTGCCATCAGTGAGGGGGGAGGGTCCGAGACCCAGTACTTC. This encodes CAISEGGGSETQYF.

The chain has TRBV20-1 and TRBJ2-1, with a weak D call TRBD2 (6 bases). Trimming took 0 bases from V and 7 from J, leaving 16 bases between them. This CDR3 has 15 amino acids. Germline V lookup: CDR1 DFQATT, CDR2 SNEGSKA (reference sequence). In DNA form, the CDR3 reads TGCAGTGCTAGAGATGCCGGACTTGGGGGGAATGAGCAGTTCTTC. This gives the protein CSARDAGLGGNEQFF.

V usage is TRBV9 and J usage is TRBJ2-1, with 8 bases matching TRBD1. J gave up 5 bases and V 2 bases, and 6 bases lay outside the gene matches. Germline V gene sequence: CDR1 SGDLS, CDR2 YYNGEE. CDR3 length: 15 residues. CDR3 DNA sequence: TGTGCCAGCAGCGTCAGACAGGGGTTAAACAATGAGCAGTTCTTC. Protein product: CASSVRQGLNNEQFF.

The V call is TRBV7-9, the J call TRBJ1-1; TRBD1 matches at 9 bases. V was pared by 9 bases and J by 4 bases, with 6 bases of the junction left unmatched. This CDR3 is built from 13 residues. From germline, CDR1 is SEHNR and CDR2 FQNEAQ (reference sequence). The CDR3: CASEGTGSTEAFF. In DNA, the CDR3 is TGTGCCAGTGAGGGGACAGGGAGCACTGAAGCTTTCTTT.

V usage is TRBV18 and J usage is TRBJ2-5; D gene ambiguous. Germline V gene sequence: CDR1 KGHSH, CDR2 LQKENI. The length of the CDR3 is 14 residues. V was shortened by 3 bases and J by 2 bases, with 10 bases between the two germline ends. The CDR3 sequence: CASSPRPKQETQYF. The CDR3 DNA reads TGTGCCAGCTCACCCCGTCCGAAGCAAGAGACCCAGTACTTC.

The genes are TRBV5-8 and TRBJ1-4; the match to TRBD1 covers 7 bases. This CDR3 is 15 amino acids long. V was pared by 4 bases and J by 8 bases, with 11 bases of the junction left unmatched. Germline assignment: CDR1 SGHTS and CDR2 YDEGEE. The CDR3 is CASSKTGTKTEKLFF. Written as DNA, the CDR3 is TGTGCCAGCAGCAAGACAGGGACGAAGACGGAAAAACTGTTTTTT.

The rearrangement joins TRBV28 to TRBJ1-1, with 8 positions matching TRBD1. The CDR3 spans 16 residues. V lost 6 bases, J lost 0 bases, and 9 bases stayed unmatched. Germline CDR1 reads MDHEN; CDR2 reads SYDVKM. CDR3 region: CASSSRGRGMNTEAFF. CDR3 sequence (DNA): TGTGCCAGCAGCTCCAGGGGGCGAGGGATGAACACTGAAGCTTTCTTT.

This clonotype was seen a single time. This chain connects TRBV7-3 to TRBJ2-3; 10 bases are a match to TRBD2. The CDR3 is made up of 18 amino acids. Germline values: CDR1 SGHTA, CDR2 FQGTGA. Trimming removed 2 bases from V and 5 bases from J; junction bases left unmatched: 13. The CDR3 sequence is CASSLGSKREGPLDTQYF. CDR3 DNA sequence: TGTGCCAGCAGCTTAGGATCGAAGCGGGAGGGCCCCTTAGATACGCAGTATTTT.

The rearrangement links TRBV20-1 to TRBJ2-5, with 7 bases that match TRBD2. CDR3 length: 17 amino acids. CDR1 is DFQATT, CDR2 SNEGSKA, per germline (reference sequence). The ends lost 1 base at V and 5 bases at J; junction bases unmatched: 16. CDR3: CSARVQTSTFPTETQYF. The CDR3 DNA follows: TGCAGTGCTAGAGTACAGACTAGCACATTTCCTACGGAGACCCAGTACTTC.

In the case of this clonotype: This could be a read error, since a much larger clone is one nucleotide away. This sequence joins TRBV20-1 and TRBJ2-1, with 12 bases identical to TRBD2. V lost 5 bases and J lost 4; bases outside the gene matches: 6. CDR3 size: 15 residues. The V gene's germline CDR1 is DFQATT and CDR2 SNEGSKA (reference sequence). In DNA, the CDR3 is TGCAGTGCTGGCGGCGGACTAGCGGGGTACAATGAGCAGTTCTTC. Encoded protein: CSAGGGLAGYNEQFF.

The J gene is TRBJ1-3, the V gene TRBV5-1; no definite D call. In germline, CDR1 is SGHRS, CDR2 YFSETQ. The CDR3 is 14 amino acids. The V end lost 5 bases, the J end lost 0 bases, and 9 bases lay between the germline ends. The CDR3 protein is CASRSQNSGNTIYF. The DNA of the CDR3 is TGCGCCAGCAGATCTCAAAACTCTGGAAACACCATATATTTT.

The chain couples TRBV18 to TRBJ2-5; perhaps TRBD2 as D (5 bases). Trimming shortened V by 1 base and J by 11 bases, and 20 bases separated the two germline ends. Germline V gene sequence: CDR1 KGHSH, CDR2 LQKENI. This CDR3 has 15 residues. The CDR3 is CASSPLAGPANEQYF. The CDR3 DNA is TGTGCCAGCTCACCACTCGCGGGCCCAGCCAATGAGCAGTACTTC.